The TCR beta chain under discussion was sequenced for a study of blood T cells in healthy people across ages. Only a few counts were recorded for this clonotype. The second PCR ran roughly 7 to 11 cycles with a sample-barcoded 5' primer and J-beta primers. TCRdb reprocessed the 5' RACE reads via MiXCR and lists one record per CDR3 protein. The sample includes hundreds of thousands of distinct CDR3 sequences, about 27% of them seen just once. The CDR3 has 16 residues. Germline trimming cut 2 bases from V and 4 bases from J; bases unmatched to any gene: 8. Germline CDR1 is MNHNY and CDR2 is SVGAGI (reference sequence). Another study also made use of these data, one on T cells of mothers and their children. This second report adds: The donors comprised a handful of children and their three healthy Caucasian mothers. For the second PCR, the M1S primer put in sample barcodes and 2-4 random nucleotides.

This chain joins TRBV6-6 and TRBJ1-5, with TRBD1 matching 7 bases. The receptor was derived from a boy younger than 10 in good health. Sequenced input: blood. In nucleotides, the CDR3 is TGTGCCAGCAGTTACGTGGACAGGCCTAGGAATCAGCCCCAGCATTTT. Amino acids: CASSYVDRPRNQPQHF.